This T cell receptor (beta chain) originates from a study of T cells in Graves' hyperthyroidism and ophthalmopathy. As for the study in general: The initial diagnosis was the point when peripheral blood was collected, ahead of any treatment.

RNA transcripts gave rise to amplified TCR beta CDR3 regions. RT-PCR in the first round (using the HTBI primer set) targeted the TCR CDR3. TCRdb ran MiXCR on the multiplex PCR reads and lists one entry per CDR3 protein. Here the sample spans about 350,000 distinct CDR3 sequences, 15% to 20% being singletons. The study based diagnoses on clinical symptoms, serum thyroxine and TRAb, thyroid ultrasound and orbital computed tomography. This clonotype was seen at least ten times. This sequence originates from a woman younger than 35 with Graves' hyperthyroidism. Sequences were obtained from blood.

Here the CDR3 DNA reads TGCAGTGCCGCTAGAGGATACGAGATACAAGAGACCCAGTACTTC. Translation: CSAARGYEIQETQYF. This rearrangement joins TRBV20-1 to TRBJ2-5; D is ambiguous. V was clipped by 6 bases and J by 2 bases, with 19 bases between them. The CDR3 extends over 15 amino acids. Per the germline V gene, CDR1 is DFQATT and CDR2 is SNEGSKA (reference sequence).